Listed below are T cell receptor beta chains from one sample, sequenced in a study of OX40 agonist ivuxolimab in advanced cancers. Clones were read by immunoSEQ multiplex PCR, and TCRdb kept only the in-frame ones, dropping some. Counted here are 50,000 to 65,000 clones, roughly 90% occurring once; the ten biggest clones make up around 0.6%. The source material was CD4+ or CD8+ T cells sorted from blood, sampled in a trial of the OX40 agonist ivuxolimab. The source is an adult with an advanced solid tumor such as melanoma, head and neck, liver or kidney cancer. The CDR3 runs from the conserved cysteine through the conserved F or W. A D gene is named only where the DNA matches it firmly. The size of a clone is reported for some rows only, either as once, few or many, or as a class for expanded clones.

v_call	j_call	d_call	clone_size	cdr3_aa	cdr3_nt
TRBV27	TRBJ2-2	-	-	CASSLAGAGTGELFF	TGTGCCAGCAGTTTAGCGGGGGCGGGCACCGGGGAGCTGTTTTTT
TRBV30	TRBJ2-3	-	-	CAWSATGSSTDTQYF	TGTGCCTGGAGTGCAACGGGGAGTAGCACAGATACGCAGTATTTT
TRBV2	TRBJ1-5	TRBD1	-	CASRGQGLSNQPQHF	TGTGCCAGCAGGGGACAGGGGTTGAGCAATCAGCCCCAGCATTTT
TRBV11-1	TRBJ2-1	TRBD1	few	CASSLQQGHEQFF	TGTGCCAGCAGCTTACAACAGGGGCATGAGCAGTTCTTC
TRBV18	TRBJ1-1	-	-	CASSPSRGGTEAFF	TGTGCCAGCTCACCAAGCCGGGGGGGGACTGAAGCTTTCTTT
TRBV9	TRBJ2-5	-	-	CASSVGPGHQETQYF	TGTGCCAGCAGCGTGGGTCCGGGACACCAAGAGACCCAGTACTTC
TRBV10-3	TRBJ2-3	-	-	CAISESIAADTQYF	TGTGCCATCAGTGAGTCGATAGCAGCAGATACGCAGTATTTT
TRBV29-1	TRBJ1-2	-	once	CSVVGGKGSYTF	TGCAGCGTTGTAGGGGGGAAAGGGAGTTACACCTTC
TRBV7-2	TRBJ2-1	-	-	CASSPPRESYNEQFF	TGTGCCAGCAGCCCCCCTAGGGAGTCCTACAATGAGCAGTTCTTC
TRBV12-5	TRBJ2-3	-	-	CASGKSGGPTDTQYF	TGTGCTAGTGGTAAATCTGGGGGTCCTACAGATACGCAGTATTTT
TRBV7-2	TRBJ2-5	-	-	CASSFGGKTQYF	TGTGCCAGCAGCTTTGGGGGGAAGACCCAGTACTTC
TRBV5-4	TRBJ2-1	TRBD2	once	CASSPGGLAGGDEQFF	TGTGCCAGCAGCCCGGGGGGACTAGCGGGAGGGGATGAGCAGTTCTTC
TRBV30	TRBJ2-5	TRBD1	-	CAWSTPQDRGETQYF	TGTGCCTGGAGCACACCACAAGACAGGGGAGAGACCCAGTACTTC
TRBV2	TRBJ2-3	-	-	CASSGMGGTDTQYF	TGTGCCAGCAGTGGGATGGGGGGCACAGATACGCAGTATTTT
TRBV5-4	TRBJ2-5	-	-	CASSLTGTEIGQYF	TGTGCCAGCAGCTTGACCGGGACGGAGATAGGGCAGTACTTC
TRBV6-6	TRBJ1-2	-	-	CASATGRIANYGYTF	TGTGCCAGCGCGACAGGCCGAATAGCTAACTATGGCTACACCTTC
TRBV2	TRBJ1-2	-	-	CASSIQGSLNYGYTF	TGTGCCAGCAGCATACAGGGATCCCTAAACTATGGCTACACCTTC
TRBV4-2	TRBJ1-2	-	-	CASSQEGNGGGYTF	TGTGCCAGCAGCCAAGAGGGTAACGGAGGCGGCTACACCTTC
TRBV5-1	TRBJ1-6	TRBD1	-	CASSLDRGPGSPLHF	TGCGCCAGCAGCTTGGACAGGGGGCCGGGTTCACCCCTCCACTTT
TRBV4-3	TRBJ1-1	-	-	CASSQERGTEAFF	TGCGCCAGCAGCCAAGAGCGGGGCACTGAAGCTTTCTTT
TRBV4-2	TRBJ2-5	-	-	CASSPTLVSAGETQYF	TGTGCCAGCAGCCCGACCCTTGTAAGTGCGGGAGAGACCCAGTACTTC
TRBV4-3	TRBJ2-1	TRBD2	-	CASSQLGLVNEQFF	TGCGCCAGCAGCCAATTGGGACTAGTCAATGAGCAGTTCTTC
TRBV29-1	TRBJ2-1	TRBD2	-	CSVGFLAAGDYNEQFF	TGCAGCGTTGGGTTTCTAGCGGCGGGAGACTACAATGAGCAGTTCTTC
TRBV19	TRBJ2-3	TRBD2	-	CASSILAGGTDTQYF	TGTGCCAGTAGTATTCTAGCGGGGGGCACAGATACGCAGTATTTT
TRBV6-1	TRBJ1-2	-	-	CASSEGGYGYTF	TGTGCCAGCAGTGAAGGGGGGTATGGCTACACCTTC
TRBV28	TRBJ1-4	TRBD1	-	CASKSRGRTNEKLFF	TGTGCCAGCAAGAGCAGGGGGCGGACTAATGAAAAACTGTTTTTT
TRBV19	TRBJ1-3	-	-	CASTFGGNSGNTIYF	TGTGCCAGTACCTTCGGAGGAAACTCTGGAAACACCATATATTTT
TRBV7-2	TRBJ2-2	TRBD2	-	CASSFRAGGPISGELFF	TGTGCCAGCAGCTTTCGTGCGGGAGGGCCAATCTCCGGGGAGCTGTTTTTT
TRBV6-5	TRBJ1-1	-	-	CASTGSPLNTEAFF	TGTGCCAGCACCGGATCACCCCTGAACACTGAAGCTTTCTTT
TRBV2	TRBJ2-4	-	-	CASRPPGNIQYF	TGTGCCAGCAGACCCCCGGGAAACATTCAGTACTTC
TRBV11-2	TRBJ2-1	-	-	CASSLDGERSSYNEQFF	TGTGCCAGCAGCTTAGATGGGGAGCGCAGCTCCTACAATGAGCAGTTCTTC
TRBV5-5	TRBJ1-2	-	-	CASSAGRGFDGYTF	TGTGCCAGCAGCGCCGGCAGGGGATTCGATGGCTACACCTTC
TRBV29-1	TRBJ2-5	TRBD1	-	CSVGRTGGPQETQYF	TGCAGCGTTGGACGGACAGGGGGCCCCCAAGAGACCCAGTACTTC
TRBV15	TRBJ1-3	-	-	CATSLGGGNTIYF	TGTGCCACCAGCTTGGGAGGGGGAAACACCATATATTTT
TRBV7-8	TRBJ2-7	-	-	CASSLAIRFEQYF	TGTGCCAGCAGCTTAGCGATAAGGTTCGAGCAGTACTTC
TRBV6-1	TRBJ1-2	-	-	CASSEESGRGSYTF	TGTGCCAGCAGTGAAGAGTCTGGTCGGGGTAGCTACACCTTC
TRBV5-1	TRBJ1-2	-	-	CASSVSGIYGYTF	TGCGCCAGCAGCGTTTCGGGGATTTATGGCTACACCTTC
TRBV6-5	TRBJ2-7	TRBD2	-	CASSGTSGLYEQYF	TGTGCCAGCAGTGGGACTAGCGGGCTCTACGAGCAGTACTTC
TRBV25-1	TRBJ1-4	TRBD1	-	CASRGQSINEKLFF	TGTGCCAGCCGGGGACAGAGTATTAATGAAAAACTGTTTTTT
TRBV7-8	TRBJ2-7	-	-	CASSLGEALYEQYF	TGTGCCAGCAGCTTAGGTGAAGCATTGTACGAGCAGTACTTC
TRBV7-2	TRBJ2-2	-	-	CASTLGQTWGGELFF	TGTGCCAGCACCTTAGGGCAAACATGGGGCGGGGAGCTGTTTTTT
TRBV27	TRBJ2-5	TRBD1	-	CASSPDRGRGTQYF	TGTGCCAGCAGTCCGGACAGGGGTCGGGGGACCCAGTACTTC
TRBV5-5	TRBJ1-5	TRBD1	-	CASSPSDRVSNQPQHF	TGTGCCAGCAGCCCTTCGGACAGGGTTAGCAATCAGCCCCAGCATTTT
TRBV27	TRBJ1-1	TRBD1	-	CASSRKGDRGEAFF	TGTGCCAGCAGCCGGAAAGGGGACAGAGGTGAAGCTTTCTTT
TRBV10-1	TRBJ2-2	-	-	CASSESGNTGELFF	TGCGCCAGCAGTGAGTCCGGGAACACCGGGGAGCTGTTTTTT
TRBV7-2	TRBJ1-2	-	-	CASSFGGMAGYTF	TGTGCCAGCAGCTTCGGAGGGATGGCTGGCTACACCTTC
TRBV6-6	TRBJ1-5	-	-	CASNSYGNQPQHF	TGTGCCAGCAACAGTTACGGGAATCAGCCCCAGCATTTT
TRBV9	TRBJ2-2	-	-	CASSVEWGRTNTGELFF	TGTGCCAGCAGCGTAGAGTGGGGACGGACGAACACCGGGGAGCTGTTTTTT
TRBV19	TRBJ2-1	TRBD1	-	CASSITGGRYNEQFF	TGTGCCAGTAGTATCACAGGGGGCCGCTACAATGAGCAGTTCTTC
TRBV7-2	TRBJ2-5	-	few	CASSFRAQETQYF	TGTGCCAGCAGCTTTCGGGCTCAAGAGACCCAGTACTTC
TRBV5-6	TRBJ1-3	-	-	CASSGPIGNTIYF	TGTGCCAGCAGCGGTCCCATTGGAAACACCATATATTTT
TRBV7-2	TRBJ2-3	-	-	CASSLVSSTDTQYF	TGTGCCAGCAGCTTAGTTAGTAGCACAGATACGCAGTATTTT
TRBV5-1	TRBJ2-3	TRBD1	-	CASSATGGASTDTQYF	TGCGCCAGCAGCGCAACAGGGGGCGCGTCTACAGATACGCAGTATTTT
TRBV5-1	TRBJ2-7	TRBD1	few	CASSLGDRGHYEQYF	TGCGCCAGCAGCTTGGGGGACAGGGGGCACTACGAGCAGTACTTC